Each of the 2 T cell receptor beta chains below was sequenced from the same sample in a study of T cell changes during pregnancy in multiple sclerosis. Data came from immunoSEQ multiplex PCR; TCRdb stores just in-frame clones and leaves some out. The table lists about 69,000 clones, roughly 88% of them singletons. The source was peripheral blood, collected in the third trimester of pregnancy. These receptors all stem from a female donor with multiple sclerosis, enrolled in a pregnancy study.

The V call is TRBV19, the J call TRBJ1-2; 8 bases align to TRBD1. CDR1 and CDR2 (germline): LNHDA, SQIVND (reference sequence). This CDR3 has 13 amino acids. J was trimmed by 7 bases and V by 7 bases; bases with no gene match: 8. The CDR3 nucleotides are TGTGCCAGTACCGGACAGGGACTTGGTGGCTACACCTTC. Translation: CASTGQGLGGYTF.

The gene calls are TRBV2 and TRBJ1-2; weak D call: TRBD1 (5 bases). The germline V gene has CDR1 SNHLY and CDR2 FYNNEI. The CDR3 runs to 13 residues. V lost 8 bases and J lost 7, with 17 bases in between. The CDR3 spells CASGRAPSRGYTF. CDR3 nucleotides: TGTGCCAGCGGCAGGGCCCCGTCTCGTGGCTACACCTTC.